This T cell receptor (beta chain) was sequenced in a study of response to subunit inactivated influenza vaccine. Study-wide findings and caveats: The authors offered the suggestion that each seasonal influenza vaccination recruits few new T cells.

The germline V gene encodes CDR1 SGHRS and CDR2 YFSETQ. This CDR3 region has 14 residues. V dropped 6 bases and J dropped 1 base, with 14 bases sitting between them. The table lists this clonotype with a few counts. Its target is not known. TCRdb re-analysed the RT-PCR reads in MiXCR, keeping a single row per CDR3 protein. The sample lists around 850,000 distinct CDR3 sequences, 18% occurring once. This TCR was recovered from a man in his fifties or sixties who received an inactivated influenza vaccine. The starting material was PBMCs from blood, obtained roughly 5 days after vaccination. The chain combines TRBV5-1 with TRBJ2-7; D assignment may be TRBD1 or TRBD2 (5 bases each). CDR3 DNA sequence: TGCGCCAGCACGGGGACCCAATCATCCTACGAGCAGTACTTC. Protein product: CASTGTQSSYEQYF.